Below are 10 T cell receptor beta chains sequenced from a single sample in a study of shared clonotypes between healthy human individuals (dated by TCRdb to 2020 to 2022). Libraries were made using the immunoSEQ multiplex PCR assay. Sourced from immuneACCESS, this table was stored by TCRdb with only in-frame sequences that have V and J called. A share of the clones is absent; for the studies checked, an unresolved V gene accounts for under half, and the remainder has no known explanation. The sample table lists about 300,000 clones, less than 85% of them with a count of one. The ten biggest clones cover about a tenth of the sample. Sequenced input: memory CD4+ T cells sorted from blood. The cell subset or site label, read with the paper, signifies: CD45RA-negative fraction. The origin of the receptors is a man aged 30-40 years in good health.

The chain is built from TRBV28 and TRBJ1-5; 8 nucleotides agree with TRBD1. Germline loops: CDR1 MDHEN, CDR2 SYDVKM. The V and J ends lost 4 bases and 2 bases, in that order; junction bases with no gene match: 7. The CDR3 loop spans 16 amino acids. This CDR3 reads CASSSWTGSGNQPQHF. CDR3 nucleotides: TGTGCCAGCAGTTCCTGGACAGGGTCAGGCAATCAGCCCCAGCATTTT. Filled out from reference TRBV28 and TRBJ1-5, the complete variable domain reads DVKVTQSSRYLVKRTGEKVFLECVQDMDHENMFWYRQDPGLGLRLIYFSYDVKMKEKGDIPEGYSVSREKKERFSLILESASTNQTSMYLCASSSWTGSGNQPQHFGDGTRLSIL.

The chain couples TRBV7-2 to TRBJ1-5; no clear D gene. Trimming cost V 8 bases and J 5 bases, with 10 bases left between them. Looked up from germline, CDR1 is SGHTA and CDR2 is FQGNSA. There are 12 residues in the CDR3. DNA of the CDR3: TGTGCCAGCTCGGCAAGTTATCAGCCCCAGCATTTT. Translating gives CASSASYQPQHF. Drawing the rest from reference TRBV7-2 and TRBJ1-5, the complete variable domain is GAGVSQSPSNKVTEKGKDVELRCDPISGHTALYWYRQSLGQGLEFLIYFQGNSAPDKSGLPSDRFSAERTGGSVSTLTIQRTQQEDSAVYLCASSASYQPQHFGDGTRLSIL.

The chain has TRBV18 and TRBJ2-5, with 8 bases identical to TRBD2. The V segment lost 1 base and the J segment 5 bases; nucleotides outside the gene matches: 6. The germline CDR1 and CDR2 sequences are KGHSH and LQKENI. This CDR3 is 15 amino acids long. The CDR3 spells CASSPLFGGGETQYF. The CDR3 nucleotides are TGTGCCAGCTCACCACTCTTCGGCGGGGGGGAGACCCAGTACTTC.

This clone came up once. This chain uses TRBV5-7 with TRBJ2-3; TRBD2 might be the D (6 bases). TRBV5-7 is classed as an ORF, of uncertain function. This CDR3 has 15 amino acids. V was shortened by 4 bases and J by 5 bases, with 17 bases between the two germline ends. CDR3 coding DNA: TGTGCCAGCAGCGGAAGAACACTAGCAAGAGATACGCAGTATTTT. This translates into CASSGRTLARDTQYF.

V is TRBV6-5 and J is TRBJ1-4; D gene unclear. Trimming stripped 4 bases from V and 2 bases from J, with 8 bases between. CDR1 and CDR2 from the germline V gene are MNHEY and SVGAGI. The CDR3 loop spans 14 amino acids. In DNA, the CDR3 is TGTGCCAGCAGTTTTATCAGGACTAATGAAAAACTGTTTTTT. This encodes CASSFIRTNEKLFF.

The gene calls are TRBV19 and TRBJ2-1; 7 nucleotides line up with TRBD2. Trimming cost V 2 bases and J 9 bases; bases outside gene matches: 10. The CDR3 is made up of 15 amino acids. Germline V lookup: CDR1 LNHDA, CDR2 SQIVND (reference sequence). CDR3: CASSIFAGEIGEQFF. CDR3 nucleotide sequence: TGTGCCAGTAGTATATTCGCGGGAGAGATTGGTGAGCAGTTCTTC.

CDR3 sequence reads: CASSSQEVHTDTQYF. The CDR3 nucleotides read TGTGCCAGCAGCTCGCAGGAGGTACACACAGATACGCAGTATTTT. V gene TRBV7-6 combines with J gene TRBJ2-3; the D gene is possibly TRBD2 (5 bases). The V end was cut by 4 bases, the J end by 2 bases, with 13 bases between. The CDR3 totals 15 residues. Germline V gives CDR1 SGHVS, CDR2 FNYEAQ.

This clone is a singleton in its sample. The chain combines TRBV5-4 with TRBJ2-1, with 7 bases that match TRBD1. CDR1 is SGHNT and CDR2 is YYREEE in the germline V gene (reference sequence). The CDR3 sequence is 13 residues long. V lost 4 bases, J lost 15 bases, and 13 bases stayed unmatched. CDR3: CASSRIGGDGPFF. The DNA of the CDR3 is TGTGCCAGCAGCAGAATAGGGGGCGACGGTCCGTTCTTC.

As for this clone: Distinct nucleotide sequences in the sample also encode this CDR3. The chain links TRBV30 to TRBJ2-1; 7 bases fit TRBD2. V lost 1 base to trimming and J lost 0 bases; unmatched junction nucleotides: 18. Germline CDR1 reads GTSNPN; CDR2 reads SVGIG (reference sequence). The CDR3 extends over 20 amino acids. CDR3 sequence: CAWSDRRLTSAASSYNEQFF. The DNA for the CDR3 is TGTGCCTGGAGTGACAGGCGGCTAACTAGCGCTGCAAGCTCCTACAATGAGCAGTTCTTC.

Here the CDR3 DNA reads TGTGCCAGCAGCCAAGCAGGGGCGATCTATGGCTACACCTTC. This codes for CASSQAGAIYGYTF. The chain couples TRBV14 to TRBJ1-2, with D possibly being TRBD1 (6 bases). This CDR3 contains 14 residues. Looked up from germline, CDR1 is SGHDN and CDR2 is FVKESK. The ends were cut back, 1 base at V and 4 bases at J, with 10 bases in the middle.